This entry features one T cell receptor beta chain sequence. The table lists this clone with a few counts. Its cognate antigen has yet to be identified. Qualities for individual bases were not recorded, and no much larger clone is one base off. This entry is derived from a study of blood T cell repertoires in COVID-19 (dated by TCRdb to 2018 to 2020). Notes on the research overall: Samples from collaborators originated in the United States, Italy and Spain and spanned both the acute and convalescent phases of COVID-19. The samples were drawn from two sources: the first 160 participants of the ongoing ImmuneRACE study, and over 950 subjects contributed by 6 global collaborators. Subjects who had been exposed to COVID-19, were actively infected with it, or had recovered from it provided the deeply sampled blood TCRbeta repertoires that made up the dataset. The material from the prospective study consisted of cDNA or gDNA derived from T cells, B-cell-depleted T cells, or PBMCs. Nearly every sample came with metadata listing a de-identified subject ID, COVID-19 status, age in years and sex. The repertoires were released in a freely available public database meant as a resource for research on the immune response to SARS-CoV-2. HLA class I and class II types, where available, came from metadata supplied by the sample provider rather than from assay-based typing.

Each collaborating institution followed its own protocols to collect whole blood in K2EDTA tubes. For TCRbeta analysis, collaborators shipped samples as frozen whole blood, isolated PBMCs, or DNA extracted from either of those sample types. Counted from cysteine to phenylalanine, this CDR3 has 15 amino acids. Just CDR3 DNA is preserved here, 45 bases in frame from base 1. The germline V gene gives CDR1 as SGHRS and CDR2 as YFSETQ. V lost 6 bases and J lost 4 bases, and the count of bases not matched to a germline gene is 8. The paper as a whole reports these results and caveats: The quantity of clinical and demographic metadata differed by source and by participant and was supplied without curation.

TCRbeta CDR3 regions were amplified from genomic DNA using the immunoSEQ Assay, a bias-controlled multiplex PCR. Turning to the authors' computational methods: The number of nucleated cells in each sample was estimated from the amplification of reference gene primers within the assay. To quantify the absolute abundance of each unique TCRbeta CDR3 rearrangement, sequence reads were collapsed and filtered. For each sample, productive Simpson clonality was calculated as the square root of Simpson's diversity index across productive rearrangements. TCRdb took this table from immuneACCESS and kept in-frame rearrangements with V and J called. Such tables lack part of the clones; where checked against another copy, unresolved V genes explain under half of the gap, and the rest is unexplained. V, J and clone size are those of that table, while D and trimming were read from the DNA. The sample table records over 50,000 clones; around 81% of these occur just once. The ten largest clones add up to 5% to 5.5% of the sample.

Sample: peripheral blood. The receptor chain draws on TRBV5-1 and TRBJ2-3; a stretch of 10 junction bases matches TRBD2. This sequence originates from a man aged 65-85 years with acute or convalescent COVID-19. The sequenced DNA: TGCGCCAGCACCCGGCTAGCGGGGGAGGCAGATACGCAGTATTTT. The translation is CASTRLAGEADTQYF. With the portions outside the CDR3 filled from the reference TRBV5-1 and TRBJ2-3 genes, the complete variable region becomes KAGVTQTPRYLIKTRGQQVTLSCSPISGHRSVSWYQQTPGQGLQFLFEYFSETQRNKGNFPGRFSGRQFSNSRSEMNVSTLELGDSALYLCASTRLAGEADTQYFGPGTRLTVL.